The 5 T cell receptor beta chains given below trace back to one sample, sequenced in a study of blood T cell repertoires in COVID-19. Here immunoSEQ multiplex PCR was the method, and the copy in TCRdb shows in-frame clones only, minus some. The repertoire holds 150,000 to 200,000 clones, with around 80% as singletons. The sequencing sample was made of peripheral blood. Receptor source: a man under 40 with active or convalescent COVID-19.

The count of this clone is one. The gene calls are TRBV27 and TRBJ1-1, with 7 bases aligning to TRBD1. CDR3 length: 14 residues. Germline loops: CDR1 MNHEY, CDR2 SMNVEV (reference sequence). The trim removed 4 bases at V and 1 base at J, leaving 3 bases unmatched. In DNA form, the CDR3 reads TGTGCCAGCAGTTCCAGGACAGGGAACACTGAAGCTTTCTTT. Residues: CASSSRTGNTEAFF.

J is TRBJ2-3 and V is TRBV27; no definite D call. This CDR3 has 11 residues. Trimming pared 3 bases from V and 6 bases from J, leaving 4 bases between. Germline V gene lookup returns CDR1 MNHEY and CDR2 SMNVEV (reference sequence). For the CDR3, the DNA is TGTGCCAGCAGTTTTTCGGATACGCAGTATTTT. Protein sequence: CASSFSDTQYF.

The chain combines TRBV24-1 with TRBJ2-2; D may be TRBD1 (6 bases). Germline assignment: CDR1 KGHDR and CDR2 SFDVKD. The germline V and J ends were trimmed by 4 bases and 2 bases, with 13 bases remaining between them. The CDR3 consists of 16 residues. CDR3 amino acids: CATSDFGTRNTGELFF. The CDR3 coding sequence is TGTGCCACCAGTGACTTCGGGACAAGAAACACCGGGGAGCTGTTTTTT.

For this clone: The sample carries other DNA sequences with the same CDR3. The rearrangement links TRBV6-1 to TRBJ1-2, with D perhaps matching TRBD1 (5 bases). Germline V gene sequence: CDR1 MNHNS, CDR2 SASEGT. The ends were cut back, 2 bases at V and 2 bases at J, with 9 bases in the middle. CDR3 size: 14 residues. The CDR3 region has the DNA TGTGCCAGCAGTGAATCCGCAGGGAACTATGGCTACACCTTC. It codes for CASSESAGNYGYTF.

V usage is TRBV18 and J usage is TRBJ1-6; tentative D call: TRBD1 (5 bases). The length of the CDR3 is 15 residues. Trimming pared 2 bases from V and 9 bases from J, leaving 14 bases between. CDR1 is KGHSH and CDR2 is LQKENI in the germline V gene. The CDR3 DNA reads as TGTGCCAGCTCACCAGATTCTGGGGGAGGTTCACCCCTCCACTTT. Its protein is CASSPDSGGGSPLHF.